This TCR beta chain was sequenced during a study of blood T cell repertoires in COVID-19. As for the study in general: Both acute and convalescent COVID-19 samples were obtained from the United States, Italy and Spain. The analysed material was cDNA or gDNA that came from T cells, B-cell-depleted T cells, or PBMCs.

Original analysis: For nucleated cells, counts were estimated from reference gene primer amplification. Assay: immunoSEQ multiplex PCR; the TCRdb copy retains only in-frame clones and omits some. V and J calls and clone size are given by that table; D and trimming were obtained from the DNA. The table lists more than 200,000 clones, 65% to 90% of them singletons. The germline gives CDR1 GTSNPN, CDR2 SVGIG (reference sequence). CDR3 size: 13 residues. Trimming took 2 bases from V and 4 from J, leaving 11 bases between them. A single count supports this clone. The source is an elderly woman with active or convalescent COVID-19. The chain joins TRBV30 to TRBJ1-1; D remains ambiguous. Sequencing was carried out using peripheral blood. CDR3 DNA sequence: TGTGCCTGGAGTAGAGGTCCGACCACTGAAGCTTTCTTT. As protein: CAWSRGPTTEAFF.